These 6 T cell receptor beta chains were sequenced from one sample in a study of blood T cells in healthy people across ages. A second 7 to 11 cycle PCR used barcoded and J-beta primers. In TCRdb, the 5' RACE reads were re-called with MiXCR into one record per CDR3 protein. The sample comprises approximately 800,000 distinct CDR3 sequences, 30% to 45% of which are singletons, and 10% to 15% rests with the top ten. The sequencing sample was made of blood. The origin of the receptors is a man aged 18 to 29 in good health.

The gene calls are TRBV7-2 and TRBJ2-7, with 10 positions matching TRBD2. V shed 2 bases and J 7 bases; nucleotides not matched to a gene: 14. CDR3 length: 17 amino acids. Germline-derived CDR1 and CDR2 are SGHTA and FQGNSA. The CDR3 reads CASSLISGGALNNEQYF. CDR3 DNA sequence: TGTGCCAGCAGCTTAATCAGCGGGGGGGCCCTAAACAATGAGCAGTACTTC.

V and J are TRBV10-3 and TRBJ2-5; D may match TRBD1 or TRBD2 (6 bases each). Germline-derived CDR1 and CDR2 are ENHRY and SYGVKD. CDR3 size: 16 residues. Deletions cut 0 bases from V and 5 bases from J, with 16 bases between. CDR3 sequence: CAISESNGGPAETQYF. In DNA, the CDR3 is TGTGCCATCAGTGAGTCGAACGGGGGCCCCGCGGAGACCCAGTACTTC.

A few counts support this clonotype. This chain connects TRBV5-1 to TRBJ2-7; the D is unclear. CDR1 and CDR2 (germline): SGHRS, YFSETQ. V lost 0 bases and J lost 4, with 20 bases in between. There are 17 residues in the CDR3. The CDR3 DNA reads TGCGCCAGCAGCTTGGCCATGGGCTCGGACGTTCGGTACGAGCAGTACTTC. Translated, it gives CASSLAMGSDVRYEQYF.

The rearrangement uses TRBV15 and TRBJ1-1; no clear D gene. V was clipped by 0 bases and J by 1 base, with 9 bases between them. CDR3 length equals 15 residues. From germline, CDR1 is LNHNV and CDR2 YYDKDF (reference sequence). In DNA form, the CDR3 reads TGTGCCACCAGCAGAGAGTTGAGAGGGAACACTGAAGCTTTCTTT. This codes for CATSRELRGNTEAFF.

The DNA of the CDR3 is TGTGCCAGCAGTGCCCGGACAGGGTCGGGGGTCGATGAGCAGTACTTC. Amino acids: CASSARTGSGVDEQYF. The chain couples TRBV9 to TRBJ2-5, with 8 bases identical to TRBD1. The V gene's germline CDR1 is SGDLS and CDR2 YYNGEE. This CDR3 has 16 amino acids. V was clipped by 5 bases and J by 11 bases; unmatched bases: 20.

The J gene is TRBJ2-1, the V gene TRBV20-1; TRBD2 aligns across 7 bases. The DNA matches TRBJ2-7 better at its end, which makes the J call doubtful. Germline CDR1 reads DFQATT; CDR2 reads SNEGSKA (reference sequence). The CDR3 covers 16 residues. The CDR3 is CSARDPGLNSYNEQYF. CDR3 coding DNA: TGCAGTGCTAGAGACCCGGGACTAAACTCCTACAATGAGCAGTACTTC.